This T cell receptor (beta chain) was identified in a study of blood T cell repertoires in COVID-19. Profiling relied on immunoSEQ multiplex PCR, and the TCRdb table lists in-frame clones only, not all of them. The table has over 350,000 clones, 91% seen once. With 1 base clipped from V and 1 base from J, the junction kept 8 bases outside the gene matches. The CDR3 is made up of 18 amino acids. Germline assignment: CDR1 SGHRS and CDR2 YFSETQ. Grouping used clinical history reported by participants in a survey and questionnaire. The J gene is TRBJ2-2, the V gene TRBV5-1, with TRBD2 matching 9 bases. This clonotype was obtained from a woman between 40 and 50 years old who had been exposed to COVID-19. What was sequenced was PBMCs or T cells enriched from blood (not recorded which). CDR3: CASSLRIAGVLNTGELFF. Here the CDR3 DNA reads TGCGCCAGCAGCTTGCGTATAGCGGGAGTTTTGAACACCGGGGAGCTGTTTTTT.